The clone carrying this TCR beta chain has a single count. The sample belongs to a study of blood T cell repertoires in COVID-19. For the study at large: Both acute and convalescent COVID-19 samples were obtained from the United States, Italy and Spain. PBMCs, B-cell-depleted T cells, or T cells were the source of the cDNA or gDNA that made up the material.

The CDR3 sequence is 14 residues long. CDR1 is MDHEN and CDR2 is SYDVKM in the germline V gene. V was clipped by 5 bases and J by 8 bases, with 16 bases between them. Per the original methods: Estimation of nucleated cell counts relied on the amplification of reference gene primers. Sequencing was performed with immunoSEQ multiplex PCR; in TCRdb, only in-frame clones are kept and a portion is missing. Clone size and the V and J calls come from that table; the DNA yielded D and trimming. This table holds approximately 160,000 clones, approximately 80% found once. The chain carries TRBV28 and TRBJ2-1, with TRBD2 as a possible D gene (6 bases). The clonotype originates from a man between 60 and 75 years old with acute or convalescent COVID-19. The sequenced sample consisted of peripheral blood. This CDR3 is CASSPHSGVHEQFF. CDR3 nucleotides: TGTGCCAGCAGTCCCCATTCGGGGGTCCATGAGCAGTTCTTC.